This paragraph reports one T cell receptor (beta chain). The entry originates in a study of regulatory T cells in long-lasting Graves disease. Time point here: persistent/refractory GD, antithyroid drugs over 5 years with positive TRAb. PBMCs provided the RNA from which the TCR library was made. TCR beta libraries were built with iRepertoire HTBI primers and Arm-PCR of CDR3 regions. Under the authors' procedure: Identification of gene segments yielded more than 55 TRBV and more than eleven TRBJ across samples. TCRdb used MiXCR to reprocess the multiplex PCR reads, holding one entry per CDR3 protein. The V and J calls come from TCRdb's annotation, not from the publication. The profile shows approximately 400,000 distinct CDR3 sequences, about a quarter of them singletons. The germline gives CDR1 DFQATT, CDR2 SNEGSKA (reference sequence). The CDR3 spans 16 residues. V lost 1 base, J lost 1 base, and 9 bases stayed unmatched.

The V and J genes are TRBV20-1 and TRBJ1-1; 7 nucleotides agree with TRBD1. The receptor's source is a female donor with Graves disease. The sequencing used peripheral blood mononuclear cells (PBMCs), collected when the disease was refractory, from a patient treated with antithyroid drugs. The CDR3: CSARGGLGQWNTEAFF. CDR3 coding DNA: TGCAGTGCTAGAGGGGGACTGGGACAGTGGAACACTGAAGCTTTCTTT.